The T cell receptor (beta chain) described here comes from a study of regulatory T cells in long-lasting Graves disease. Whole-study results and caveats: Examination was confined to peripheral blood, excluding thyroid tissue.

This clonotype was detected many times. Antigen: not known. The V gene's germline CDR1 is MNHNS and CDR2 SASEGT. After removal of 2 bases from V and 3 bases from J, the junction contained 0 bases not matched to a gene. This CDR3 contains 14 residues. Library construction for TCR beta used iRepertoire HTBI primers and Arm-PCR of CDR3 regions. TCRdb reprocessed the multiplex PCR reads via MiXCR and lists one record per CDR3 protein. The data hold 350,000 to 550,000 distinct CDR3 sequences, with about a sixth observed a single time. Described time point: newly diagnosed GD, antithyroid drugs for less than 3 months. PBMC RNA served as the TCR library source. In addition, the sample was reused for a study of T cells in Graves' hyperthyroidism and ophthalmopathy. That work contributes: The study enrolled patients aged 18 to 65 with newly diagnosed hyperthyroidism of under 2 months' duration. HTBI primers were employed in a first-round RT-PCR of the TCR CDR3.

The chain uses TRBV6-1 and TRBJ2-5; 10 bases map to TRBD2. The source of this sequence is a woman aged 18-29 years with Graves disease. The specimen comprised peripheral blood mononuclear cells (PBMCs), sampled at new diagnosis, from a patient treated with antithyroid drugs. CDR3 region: CASSELAGEETQYF. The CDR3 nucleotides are TGTGCCAGCAGTGAACTAGCGGGAGAAGAGACCCAGTACTTC.